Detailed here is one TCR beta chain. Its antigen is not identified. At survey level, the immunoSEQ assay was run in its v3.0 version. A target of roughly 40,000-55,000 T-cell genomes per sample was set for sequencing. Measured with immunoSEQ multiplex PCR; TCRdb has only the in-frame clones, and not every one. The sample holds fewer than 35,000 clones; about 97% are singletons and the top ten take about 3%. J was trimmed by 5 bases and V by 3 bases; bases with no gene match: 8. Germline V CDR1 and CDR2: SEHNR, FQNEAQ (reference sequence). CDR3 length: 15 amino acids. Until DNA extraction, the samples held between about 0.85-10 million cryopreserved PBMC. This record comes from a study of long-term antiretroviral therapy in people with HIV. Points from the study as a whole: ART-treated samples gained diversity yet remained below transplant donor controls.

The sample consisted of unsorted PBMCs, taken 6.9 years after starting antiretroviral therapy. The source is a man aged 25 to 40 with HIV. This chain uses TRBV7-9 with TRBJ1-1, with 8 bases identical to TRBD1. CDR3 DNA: TGTGCCAGCAGCTTCTACGGACAGGGAAGGACTGAAGCTTTCTTT. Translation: CASSFYGQGRTEAFF.